Listed below are T cell receptor beta chains from one sample, sequenced in a study of CD8+ T cells in alopecia areata. TCRdb keeps only in-frame clones here, not all; method: immunoSEQ multiplex PCR. This table holds fewer than 150,000 clones, roughly four fifths found once. Source: CD8+ T cells sorted from blood, taken at week 4, from a patient treated with tofacitinib. Every receptor here comes from a human donor with alopecia areata. CDR3s include the opening cysteine and the closing phenylalanine or tryptophan. Some rows mark clone size as missing; the rest say once, few, many or name a class of expanded clone.

TRBV7-9,NA,CASSRHLTDTQYF
TRBV7-9,NA,CASSPSGDTQYF
TRBV15,NA,CATSTGTGVADTQYF
TRBV7-9,NA,CASSLEGRRETQYF
TRBV27,NA,CASRPTGAATEAFF
TRBV10-2,NA,CASSPAPVTDTQYF
TRBV6-5,medium-sized,CASSSPTRRGTGELFF
TRBV6-5,NA,CASRWGERVFF
TRBV10-3,NA,CAISGGLAGGPDTQYF
TRBV6-6,NA,CASTLQGLDSPLHF
TRBV29-1,NA,CSVEGQAYEQYF
TRBV4-3,NA,CASSPTTAGQGSYEQYF
TRBV5-1,NA,CASSLGQGQDEQYF
TRBV14,NA,CASSKYTDTQYF
TRBV6-6,NA,CASSVAGGPSYEQYF
TRBV5-1,NA,CASSYGLQETQYF
TRBV7-9,NA,CASSGSGLGYEQYF
TRBV19,NA,CASSPLEGASNEQFF
TRBV11-2,NA,CASSYTGDEQYF
TRBV6-6,NA,CASSPRLLGEQFF
TRBV29-1,NA,CSVEDNTEAFF
TRBV14,NA,CASSQVSGPALPLHF
TRBV7-9,NA,CASMGLAYNEQFF
TRBV2,NA,CASRGARNAEKLFF
TRBV11-2,NA,CASSFGVSYEQYF
TRBV4-3,NA,CASSQEARRASYNEQFF
TRBV13,NA,CASSFEGSRRADTQYF
TRBV27,NA,CASSLSTGETNIQYF
TRBV4-2,once,CASSQEEQGSSCEQYF